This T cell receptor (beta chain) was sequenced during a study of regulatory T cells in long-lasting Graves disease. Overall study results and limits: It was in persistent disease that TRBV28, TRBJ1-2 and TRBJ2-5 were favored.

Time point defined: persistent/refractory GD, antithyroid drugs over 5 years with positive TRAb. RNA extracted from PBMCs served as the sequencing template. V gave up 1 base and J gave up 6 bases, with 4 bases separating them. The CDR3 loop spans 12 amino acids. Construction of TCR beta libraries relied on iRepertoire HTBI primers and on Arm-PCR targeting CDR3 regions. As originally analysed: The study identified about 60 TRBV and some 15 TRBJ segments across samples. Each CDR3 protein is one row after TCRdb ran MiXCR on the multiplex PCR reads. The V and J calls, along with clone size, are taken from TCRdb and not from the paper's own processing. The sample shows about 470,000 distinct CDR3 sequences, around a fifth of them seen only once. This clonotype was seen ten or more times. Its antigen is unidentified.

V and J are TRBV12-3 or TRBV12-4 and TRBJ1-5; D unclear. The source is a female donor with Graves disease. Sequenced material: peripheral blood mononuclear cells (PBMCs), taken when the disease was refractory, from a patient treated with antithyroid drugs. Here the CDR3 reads CASSLGFQPQHF. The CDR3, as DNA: TGTGCCAGCAGTTTAGGGTTTCAGCCCCAGCATTTT.